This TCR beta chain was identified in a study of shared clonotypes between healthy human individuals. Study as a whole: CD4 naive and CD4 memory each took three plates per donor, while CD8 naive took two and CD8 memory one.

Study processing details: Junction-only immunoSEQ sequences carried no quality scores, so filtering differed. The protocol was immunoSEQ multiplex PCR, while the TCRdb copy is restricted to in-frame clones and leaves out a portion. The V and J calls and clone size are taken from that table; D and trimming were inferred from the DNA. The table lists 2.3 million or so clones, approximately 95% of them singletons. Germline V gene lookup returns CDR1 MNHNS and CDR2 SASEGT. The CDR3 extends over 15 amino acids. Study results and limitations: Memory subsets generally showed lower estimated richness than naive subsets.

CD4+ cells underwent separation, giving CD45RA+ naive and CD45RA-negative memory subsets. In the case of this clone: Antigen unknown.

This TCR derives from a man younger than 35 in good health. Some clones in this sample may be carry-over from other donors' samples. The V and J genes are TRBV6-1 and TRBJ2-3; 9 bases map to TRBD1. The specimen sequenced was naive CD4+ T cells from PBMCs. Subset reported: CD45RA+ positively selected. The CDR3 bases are TGTGGTCACGGTGACAGGGGGGAAACCATGGATACGCAGTATTTT. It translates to CGHGDRGETMDTQYF.